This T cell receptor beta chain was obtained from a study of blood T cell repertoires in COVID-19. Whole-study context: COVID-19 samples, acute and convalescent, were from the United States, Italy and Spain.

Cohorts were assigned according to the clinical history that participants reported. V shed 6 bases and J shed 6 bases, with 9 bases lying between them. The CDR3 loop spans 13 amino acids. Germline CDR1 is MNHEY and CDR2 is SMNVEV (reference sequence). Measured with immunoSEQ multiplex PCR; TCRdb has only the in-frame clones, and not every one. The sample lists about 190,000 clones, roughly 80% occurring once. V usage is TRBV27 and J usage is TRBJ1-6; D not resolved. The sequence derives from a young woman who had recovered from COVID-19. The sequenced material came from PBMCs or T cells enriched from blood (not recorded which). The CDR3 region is CASSMGVNSPLHF. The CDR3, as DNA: TGTGCCAGCAGCATGGGAGTTAATTCACCCCTCCACTTT.